This entry concerns a single T cell receptor (beta chain). This entry comes from a study of blood T cell repertoires in COVID-19. Study overall: The study drew acute and convalescent COVID-19 samples from the United States, Italy and Spain. Sample material is recorded as cDNA or gDNA derived from T cells, B-cell-depleted T cells, or PBMCs.

Trimming removed 8 bases from V and 5 bases from J; junction bases left unmatched: 12. CDR3 length equals 15 residues. Germline lookup yields CDR1 SGHVS and CDR2 FNYEAQ. Source study methods: Quantification of nucleated cells was approximated via reference gene primer amplification. Repertoires were generated with immunoSEQ multiplex PCR, while TCRdb's copy carries only in-frame clones and drops some. V, J and clone size reflect that table, while D and trimming were determined from the DNA. The data hold around 350,000 clones, with approximately 86% observed a single time. The sequenced sample was peripheral blood. The J gene is TRBJ2-5, the V gene TRBV7-6, with 9 bases matching TRBD2. This clonotype originated in a human donor in a cohort sampled during active COVID-19. The CDR3 is CASARLAEGGETQYF. The CDR3 region has the DNA TGTGCCAGCGCCCGACTAGCGGAGGGGGGGGAGACCCAGTACTTC.